This TCR beta chain was recovered during a study of T cell changes during pregnancy in multiple sclerosis. CDR1 and CDR2 from the germline V gene are MGHDK and SYGVNS. This CDR3 comprises 14 residues. J was trimmed by 9 bases and V by 4 bases; bases with no gene match: 9. Data came from immunoSEQ multiplex PCR; TCRdb stores just in-frame clones and leaves some out. Of tens of thousands of clones detected, about 90% appear once; the ten largest clones hold around 4.8%. This chain connects TRBV25-1 to TRBJ2-1, with 7 positions matching TRBD1. The input for sequencing was peripheral blood, taken in the first trimester of pregnancy. This clonotype was obtained from a female donor in good health, enrolled as a control in a pregnancy study. The CDR3 region has the DNA TGTGCCAGCAGTGTCAAGGGGGCGCGGAGTGAGCAGTTCTTC. This encodes CASSVKGARSEQFF.